The 23 T cell receptor beta chains in this list originate from one sample, sequenced in a study of T cells after posttransplantation cyclophosphamide. A marrow graft followed busulfan-fludarabine conditioning, with cyclophosphamide on days +3 and +4. Produced via immunoSEQ multiplex PCR; TCRdb's table is partial and in-frame only. The sample holds roughly 3,200 clones, and no clone turns up only once. The sample in question was PBMCs, obtained after allogeneic stem cell transplant with posttransplant cyclophosphamide. These receptors originate from a female patient between 55 and 75 years old who received an allogeneic stem cell transplant from a related donor and was CMV-positive. Some of these T cells may belong to the graft donor.

This clone appeared many times. This chain links TRBV13 with TRBJ2-7; TRBD1 aligns across 9 bases. V was clipped by 3 bases and J by 3 bases; unmatched bases: 6. CDR1 is PRHDT, CDR2 FYEKMQ, per germline (reference sequence). This CDR3 is built from 15 residues. The CDR3 DNA reads as TGTGCCAGCAGCTTTGCACAGGGGGCCTTCTACGAGCAGTACTTC. Its translation: CASSFAQGAFYEQYF.

This clone was recorded many times. The rearrangement joins TRBV7-9 to TRBJ2-7; no firm D call. The CDR3 spans 14 residues. Trimming cost V 5 bases and J 0 bases, with 11 bases left between them. Germline values: CDR1 SEHNR, CDR2 FQNEAQ (reference sequence). As DNA, the CDR3 is TGTGCCAGCAGCCGTACAGAGAGCTCCTACGAGCAGTACTTC. Translation gives CASSRTESSYEQYF. The variable domain in full, completed from reference TRBV7-9 and TRBJ2-7, reads DTGVSQNPRHKITKRGQNVTFRCDPISEHNRLYWYRQTLGQGPEFLTYFQNEAQLEKSRLLSDRFSAERPKGSFSTLEIQRTEQGDSAMYLCASSRTESSYEQYFGPGTRLTVT.

At least ten counts were recorded for this clone. The CDR3 coding sequence is TGCGCCAGCAGTTATACAACAGACACTGAAGCTTTCTTT. Protein product: CASSYTTDTEAFF. The chain employs TRBV5-1 and TRBJ1-1, with D uncertain. Trimming stripped 5 bases from V and 3 bases from J, with 11 bases between. CDR3 length: 13 amino acids. CDR1 and CDR2 (germline): SGHRS, YFSETQ.

In its sample, this clone was seen many times. The V gene is TRBV7-2, the J gene TRBJ2-1; 7 positions agree with TRBD1. The CDR3 runs to 18 residues. With V trimmed by 2 bases and J by 1 base, 11 bases remained unmatched. The germline CDR1 and CDR2 sequences are SGHTA and FQGNSA. CDR3 sequence: CASSLRLTGDRSYNEQFF. DNA for the CDR3: TGTGCCAGCAGCTTACGGTTAACAGGGGATCGGTCCTACAATGAGCAGTTCTTC.

Many counts were recorded for this clone. The V gene is TRBV18, the J gene TRBJ2-7; 11 bases agree with TRBD2. CDR1 is KGHSH, CDR2 LQKENI, per germline. With V trimmed by 8 bases and J by 0 bases, 3 bases remained unmatched. The CDR3 has 14 residues. The CDR3 sequence: CASTGTSGSYEQYF. DNA of the CDR3: TGTGCCAGCACCGGGACTAGCGGCTCCTACGAGCAGTACTTC. Full variable domain (outside the CDR3, taken from reference TRBV18 and TRBJ2-7): NAGVMQNPRHLVRRRGQEARLRCSPMKGHSHVYWYRQLPEEGLKFMVYLQKENIIDESGMPKERFSAEFPKEGPSILRIQQVVRGDSAAYFCASTGTSGSYEQYFGPGTRLTVT.

This clone has at least ten counts. This chain joins TRBV10-1 and TRBJ2-3, with a weak D call TRBD2 (5 bases). CDR3 length: 11 residues. The germline V and J ends were trimmed by 6 bases and 6 bases, with 7 bases remaining between them. Germline V gene data show CDR1 as WNHNN and CDR2 as SYGVQD (reference sequence). The CDR3 loop reads CASSGGDTQYF. CDR3 bases: TGCGCCAGCAGCGGCGGGGATACGCAGTATTTT.

Many counts were recorded for this clone. The J gene is TRBJ2-2, the V gene TRBV24-1, with D maybe TRBD2 (5 bases). V lost 5 bases and J lost 5, with 8 bases in between. CDR1 is KGHDR and CDR2 is SFDVKD in the germline V gene. This CDR3 spans 13 amino acids. The DNA of the CDR3 is TGTGCCACCAGTGTCGGGGTAACCGGGGAGCTGTTTTTT. As protein: CATSVGVTGELFF.

V usage is TRBV30 and J usage is TRBJ1-2, with a weak D call TRBD1 (5 bases). This CDR3 is 12 amino acids long. Trimming stripped 3 bases from V and 5 bases from J, with 10 bases between. Germline V lookup: CDR1 GTSNPN, CDR2 SVGIG (reference sequence). The CDR3 reads CAWREGVYGYTF. The CDR3 DNA reads as TGTGCCTGGAGAGAAGGGGTTTATGGCTACACCTTC.

There are many counts of this clone. The chain is built from TRBV28 and TRBJ2-7; weak D call: TRBD1 (5 bases). Trimming shortened V by 3 bases and J by 4 bases, and 13 bases separated the two germline ends. This CDR3 is built from 14 residues. Germline V gene lookup returns CDR1 MDHEN and CDR2 SYDVKM. The CDR3 spells CASSFPIRGYEQYF. The CDR3 DNA reads as TGTGCCAGCAGTTTCCCCATAAGGGGTTACGAGCAGTACTTC. Combining the CDR3 with reference TRBV28 and TRBJ2-7 gives the whole variable domain DVKVTQSSRYLVKRTGEKVFLECVQDMDHENMFWYRQDPGLGLRLIYFSYDVKMKEKGDIPEGYSVSREKKERFSLILESASTNQTSMYLCASSFPIRGYEQYFGPGTRLTVT.

Many counts were recorded for this clone. The chain has TRBV19 and TRBJ1-1; 7 nucleotides match TRBD1. Unmatched junction bases numbered 17, after V lost 7 bases and J lost 3 bases. From germline, CDR1 is LNHDA and CDR2 SQIVND (reference sequence). The CDR3 totals 17 residues. For the CDR3, the DNA is TGTGCCAGTAAGGGCTCAAGACAGGGTTCCTTGGACACTGAAGCTTTCTTT. This encodes CASKGSRQGSLDTEAFF.

This clone was recorded at least ten times. The CDR3 loop reads CASSLLGGGTEAFF. The CDR3 region has the DNA TGTGCCAGCAGTTTATTGGGGGGTGGCACTGAAGCTTTCTTT. This chain connects TRBV6-5 to TRBJ1-1; the D gene is possibly TRBD1 (5 bases). V was shortened by 4 bases and J by 4 bases, with 13 bases between the two germline ends. Germline V lookup: CDR1 MNHEY, CDR2 SVGAGI. The CDR3 is made up of 14 amino acids.

This clone is judged medium-sized (0.01 to 0.1%). This chain links TRBV10-3 with TRBJ2-3; TRBD2 matches at 7 bases. Trimming took 2 bases from V and 4 from J; bases not matched to a gene: 6. The CDR3 runs to 15 residues. Looked up from germline, CDR1 is ENHRY and CDR2 is SYGVKD. The CDR3 DNA sequence: TGTGCCATCAGTGAGGCCGGGGGGAGAGCAGATACGCAGTATTTT. Translating gives CAISEAGGRADTQYF.

This clone has a count of ten or more. V is TRBV28 and J is TRBJ2-7; possibly TRBD2 for D (7 bases). Deletions cut 3 bases from V and 7 bases from J, with 16 bases between. Per the germline V gene, CDR1 is MDHEN and CDR2 is SYDVKM. This CDR3 is 14 amino acids long. The CDR3: CASSLVRGAGEQYF. The DNA of the CDR3 is TGTGCCAGCAGTTTGGTACGGGGGGCCGGGGAGCAGTACTTC. Based on the CDR3 plus reference TRBV28 and TRBJ2-7, the full variable domain is DVKVTQSSRYLVKRTGEKVFLECVQDMDHENMFWYRQDPGLGLRLIYFSYDVKMKEKGDIPEGYSVSREKKERFSLILESASTNQTSMYLCASSLVRGAGEQYFGPGTRLTVT.

The table lists this clone with many counts. The chain recombines TRBV7-3 with TRBJ2-2; 11 bases are shared with TRBD2. Germline CDR1 is SGHTA and CDR2 is FQGTGA. This CDR3 is built from 15 residues. V dropped 4 bases and J dropped 4; count of bases not matched to a gene: 2. The CDR3 loop is CASSSLAGATGELFF. The CDR3 coding sequence is TGTGCCAGCAGCTCACTAGCGGGAGCCACCGGGGAGCTGTTTTTT.

The sample holds many counts of this clone. This sequence joins TRBV19 and TRBJ2-7; D gene ambiguous. The CDR3 is 15 amino acids. V was shortened by 0 bases and J by 0 bases, with 9 bases between the two germline ends. Germline loops: CDR1 LNHDA, CDR2 SQIVND (reference sequence). This CDR3 reads CASSIDSYSSYEQYF. In nucleotides, the CDR3 is TGTGCCAGTAGTATAGATTCTTACAGCTCCTACGAGCAGTACTTC.

This clone was counted ten times or more. The rearrangement joins TRBV12-3 or TRBV12-4 to TRBJ1-1; 8 bases fit TRBD1. The CDR3 has 14 residues. Germline trimming cut 4 bases from V and 6 bases from J; bases unmatched to any gene: 7. For the CDR3, the DNA is TGTGCCAGCAGTTCCCGGACAGGGATAGCTGAAGCTTTCTTT. Translating gives CASSSRTGIAEAFF.

This clone was counted many times. The chain employs TRBV7-9 and TRBJ1-5, with TRBD1 as a possible D gene (6 bases). The germline V and J ends were trimmed by 1 base and 2 bases, with 6 bases remaining between them. The CDR3 consists of 14 residues. CDR1 is SEHNR, CDR2 FQNEAQ, per germline (reference sequence). The CDR3 loop is CASSLGTGNQPQHF. Here the CDR3 DNA reads TGTGCCAGCAGCTTAGGGACAGGCAATCAGCCCCAGCATTTT.

This clone was seen ten or more times. The chain carries TRBV6-2 or TRBV6-3 and TRBJ1-5, with TRBD1 as a possible D gene (5 bases). The V gene's germline CDR1 is MNHEY and CDR2 SVGEGT. This CDR3 is built from 15 residues. V was clipped by 5 bases and J by 0 bases, with 11 bases between them. The CDR3 protein is CASSAGTYSNQPQHF. The CDR3 DNA reads as TGTGCCAGCAGTGCGGGGACCTATAGCAATCAGCCCCAGCATTTT.

This clone has at least ten counts. The chain joins TRBV2 to TRBJ2-3; D not resolved. The V and J ends lost 2 bases and 5 bases respectively, with 11 bases between them. Germline CDR1 SNHLY, CDR2 FYNNEI. The CDR3 is made up of 14 amino acids. CDR3 nucleotide sequence: TGTGCCAGCAGTGAAACTATCAGCCAAGATACGCAGTATTTT. Protein: CASSETISQDTQYF.

At least ten counts were recorded for this clone. This chain links TRBV24-1 with TRBJ2-1; 14 bases match TRBD2. CDR3 length: 20 amino acids. J gave up 8 bases and V 3 bases, and 17 bases lay outside the gene matches. Germline V gives CDR1 KGHDR, CDR2 SFDVKD. DNA for the CDR3: TGTGCCACCAGTGATGTTAATCAAGGGACTAGCGGGAGAAATCGGTATGAGCAGTTCTTC. This codes for CATSDVNQGTSGRNRYEQFF.

There are many counts of this clone. Different DNA sequences within this sample yield the same CDR3. The chain couples TRBV5-6 to TRBJ1-4; D remains unclear. This CDR3 contains 15 residues. V was trimmed by 2 bases and J by 0 bases, leaving 8 bases between them. Germline loops: CDR1 SGHDT, CDR2 YYEEEE. The CDR3 protein is CASSLSGATNEKLFF. CDR3 DNA: TGTGCCAGCAGCTTATCAGGAGCAACTAATGAAAAACTGTTTTTT.

This clone was counted at least ten times. The gene calls are TRBV5-1 and TRBJ2-3, with 11 bases identical to TRBD2. The CDR3 runs 17 residues. Per germline, CDR1 SGHRS and CDR2 YFSETQ. The junction had 7 bases not matched to a gene; V was cut back by 4 bases and J by 0 bases. As DNA, the CDR3 is TGCGCCAGCAGCCCCCTGACTAGCGGGGCTAGCACAGATACGCAGTATTTT. It codes for CASSPLTSGASTDTQYF. Looking up the rest from reference TRBV5-1 and TRBJ2-3 gives the full variable domain: KAGVTQTPRYLIKTRGQQVTLSCSPISGHRSVSWYQQTPGQGLQFLFEYFSETQRNKGNFPGRFSGRQFSNSRSEMNVSTLELGDSALYLCASSPLTSGASTDTQYFGPGTRLTVL.

CDR3: CASSARRTSGGAGTDTQYF. In nucleotides, the CDR3 is TGTGCCAGCAGCGCCCGTAGGACTAGCGGGGGGGCCGGGACAGATACGCAGTATTTT. This chain uses TRBV9 with TRBJ2-3; TRBD2 agrees at 15 bases. Germline CDR1 and CDR2: SGDLS and YYNGEE. CDR3 length: 19 amino acids. V shed 3 bases, J shed 3 bases, and the junction held 11 bases outside the gene matches.